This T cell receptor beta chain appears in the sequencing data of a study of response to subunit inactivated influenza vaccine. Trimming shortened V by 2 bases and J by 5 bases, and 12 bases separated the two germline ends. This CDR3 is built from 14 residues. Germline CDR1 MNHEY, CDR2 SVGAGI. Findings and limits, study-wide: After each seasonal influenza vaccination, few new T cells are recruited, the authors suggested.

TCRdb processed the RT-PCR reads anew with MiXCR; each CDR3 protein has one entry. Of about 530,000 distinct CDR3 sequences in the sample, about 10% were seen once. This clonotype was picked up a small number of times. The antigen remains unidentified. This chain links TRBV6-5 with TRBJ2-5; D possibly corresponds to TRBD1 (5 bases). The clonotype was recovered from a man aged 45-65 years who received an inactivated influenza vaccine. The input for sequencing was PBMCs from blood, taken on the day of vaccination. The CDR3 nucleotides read TGTGCCAGCAGTTACGTAGGGGAAAGGGAGACCCAGTACTTC. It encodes CASSYVGERETQYF.